A selection of T cell receptor beta chains follows, all from one sample in a study of cytomegalovirus exposure and HLA in healthy donors. The data were produced by immunoSEQ multiplex PCR, yet TCRdb's version contains in-frame clones alone and is incomplete. Among under 100,000 clones listed, roughly 79% were seen once. What was sequenced was PBMCs. Receptors originate from a man younger than 30 in good health and CMV-seropositive. Each CDR3 is given with its conserved first and last residue. D genes are given only for firm matches.

D	J	V	CDR3
TRBD1	TRBJ1-2	TRBV2	CASSLRQGSGYTF
.	TRBJ1-1	TRBV6-5	CASASGPGDAEAFF
.	TRBJ1-1	TRBV27	CASSTRDNVNTEAFF
.	TRBJ2-1	TRBV5-1	CASSDLASDEQFF
.	TRBJ2-1	TRBV27	CASSFAPDNEQFF
.	TRBJ1-1	TRBV6-1	CASIPAAENTEAFF
TRBD1	TRBJ2-7	TRBV5-1	CASRDGQGVSYEQYF
.	TRBJ1-3	TRBV28	CATRGLAGNTIYF
.	TRBJ2-5	TRBV18	CASSPRETQYF
.	TRBJ2-7	TRBV2	CASRTLSRGGYEQYF
TRBD2	TRBJ2-3	TRBV6-6	CASSWTSGKDTQYF
.	TRBJ2-6	TRBV29-1	CSVSTGPLSSGANVLTF
.	TRBJ1-1	TRBV27	CASSLLSDTEAFF
.	TRBJ1-4	TRBV6-5	CASSYSGFEKLFF
.	TRBJ1-5	TRBV9	CASSGGPGGNQPQHF
.	TRBJ2-2	TRBV7-7	CASSLARDTGELFF
TRBD2	TRBJ2-1	TRBV25-1	CASSASGLAAYNEQFF
TRBD1	TRBJ1-2	TRBV2	CASRTGGWGYTF
TRBD2	TRBJ2-7	TRBV5-1	CASSPTGLAAYEQYF
TRBD2	TRBJ2-5	TRBV5-1	CASSSGRASDASTQYF
.	TRBJ2-7	TRBV6-5	CASSYTRISSYEQYF
.	TRBJ1-2	TRBV5-1	CASSLSTPPGGYGYTF
TRBD2	TRBJ2-1	TRBV2	CASSDLGLAAYNEQFF
.	TRBJ2-5	TRBV6-5	CASSKRGRDQETQYF